These 18 T cell receptor beta chains were sequenced from one sample in a study of blood T cell repertoires in COVID-19. Clones were sequenced by immunoSEQ multiplex PCR, and TCRdb holds only the in-frame ones, with some missing. This sample yields hundreds of thousands of clones, of which around 88% are seen a single time; roughly 6% belongs to the top ten. Sequenced input: peripheral blood. Source of these receptors: a woman aged 25 to 39 with COVID-19, enrolled during active disease.

The chain combines TRBV20-1 with TRBJ1-2; D perhaps matches TRBD1 (6 bases). The CDR3 length is 14 residues. The germline gives CDR1 DFQATT, CDR2 SNEGSKA (reference sequence). V lost 3 bases to trimming and J lost 2 bases, with 13 bases between them. CDR3: CSASRGRGNYGYTF. The CDR3 DNA follows: TGCAGTGCTAGTCGGGGCAGGGGAAACTATGGCTACACCTTC.

The chain combines TRBV9 with TRBJ2-1; no reliable D call. The CDR3 spans 14 residues. The V end was cut by 4 bases, the J end by 5 bases, with 13 bases between. Germline V gives CDR1 SGDLS, CDR2 YYNGEE. The CDR3 DNA reads TGTGCCAGCAGCCTCATGGCCCCACACAATGAGCAGTTCTTC. It codes for CASSLMAPHNEQFF.

V is TRBV2 and J is TRBJ2-3; 10 positions agree with TRBD2. The germline V gene has CDR1 SNHLY and CDR2 FYNNEI. The CDR3 runs 16 residues. V shed 7 bases and J 0 bases; nucleotides not matched to a gene: 7. The CDR3 sequence is CASNFLLAGSTDTQYF. CDR3 DNA sequence: TGTGCCAGCAACTTCTTACTAGCGGGAAGCACAGATACGCAGTATTTT.

V and J are TRBV4-3 and TRBJ2-7, with 8 positions matching TRBD2. CDR3 length: 15 residues. Germline V gene lookup returns CDR1 LGHNA and CDR2 YSLEER. The trim removed 4 bases at V and 1 base at J, leaving 6 bases unmatched. CDR3 protein: CASSRGRGVSYEQYF. In DNA form, the CDR3 reads TGCGCCAGCAGCCGGGGGCGGGGGGTTTCCTACGAGCAGTACTTC.

The V gene is TRBV30, the J gene TRBJ2-1; a possible D gene is TRBD2 (6 bases). CDR3 size: 15 residues. V was shortened by 3 bases and J by 9 bases, with 21 bases between the two germline ends. Per germline, CDR1 GTSNPN and CDR2 SVGIG (reference sequence). CDR3 DNA sequence: TGTGCCTGGAGCTATGGGGTTAGCGGCCGGGGTGAGCAGTTCTTC. This translates into CAWSYGVSGRGEQFF.

This chain links TRBV6-5 with TRBJ1-5; TRBD1 agrees at 9 bases. Germline V gene sequence: CDR1 MNHEY, CDR2 SVGAGI. After removal of 4 bases from V and 7 bases from J, the junction contained 2 bases not matched to a gene. CDR3 length equals 13 residues. The chain's CDR3 is CASSSDRGQPQHF. Here the CDR3 DNA reads TGTGCCAGCAGTTCGGACAGGGGCCAGCCCCAGCATTTT.

The V gene is TRBV4-1, the J gene TRBJ2-5; maybe TRBD2 (6 bases). The CDR3 runs to 14 residues. Germline CDR1 is MGHRA and CDR2 is YSYEKL. The germline V and J ends were trimmed by 3 bases and 9 bases, with 17 bases remaining between them. The CDR3 sequence: CASSQGGRRVAQYF. In DNA, the CDR3 is TGCGCCAGCAGCCAGGGGGGAAGACGTGTGGCCCAGTACTTC.

V is TRBV6-1 and J is TRBJ1-2; 7 bases map to TRBD1. The CDR3 runs to 14 residues. Germline V lookup: CDR1 MNHNS, CDR2 SASEGT. The J segment lost 5 bases and the V segment lost 3 bases, leaving 6 bases of the junction unmatched. DNA of the CDR3: TGTGCCAGCAGTGATGGGACAGCATGGTATGGCTACACCTTC. Translating it yields CASSDGTAWYGYTF.

In nucleotides, the CDR3 is TGTGCCAGCAGCGGGGGACAGCGATACAATGAGCAGTTCTTC. The encoded protein is CASSGGQRYNEQFF. The chain uses TRBV5-4 and TRBJ2-1, with 7 bases matching TRBD1. The germline gives CDR1 SGHNT, CDR2 YYREEE (reference sequence). Losses at the gene ends were 4 bases for V and 4 bases for J; bases not matched to a gene: 5. The CDR3 runs to 14 residues.

CDR3 amino acids: CASSHGLAVTYEQYV. The CDR3 bases are TGTGCCAGCAGTCATGGACTAGCGGTGACCTACGAGCAGTACGTC. The chain joins TRBV6-2 or TRBV6-3 to TRBJ2-7; 10 bases are shared with TRBD2. The germline V gene has CDR1 MNHEY and CDR2 SVGEGT. The trim removed 5 bases at V and 2 bases at J, leaving 6 bases unmatched. CDR3 length: 15 amino acids.

The chain couples TRBV24-1 to TRBJ1-4; D might be TRBD1 (5 bases). The CDR3 is made up of 16 amino acids. Trimming cost V 5 bases and J 3 bases, with 15 bases left between them. Germline-derived CDR1 and CDR2 are KGHDR and SFDVKD. The CDR3 is CATSAPAGASNEKLFF. In nucleotides, the CDR3 is TGTGCCACCAGTGCCCCGGCTGGGGCCTCTAATGAAAAACTGTTTTTT.

The V and J genes are TRBV11-2 and TRBJ2-7, with D maybe TRBD2 (5 bases). From germline, CDR1 is SGHAT and CDR2 FQNNGV. Trimming took 3 bases from V and 1 from J, leaving 7 bases between them. CDR3 length equals 13 residues. The CDR3 DNA is TGTGCCAGCAGCTTGGAGGTTTCCTACGAGCAGTACTTC. Translation gives CASSLEVSYEQYF.

The gene calls are TRBV13 and TRBJ1-2; 11 positions match TRBD1. With 3 bases clipped from V and 0 bases from J, the junction kept 6 bases outside the gene matches. Germline CDR1 PRHDT, CDR2 FYEKMQ (reference sequence). The CDR3 covers 17 residues. CDR3 DNA: TGTGCCAGCAGCTTGGGGACAGGGGGGGTGGCTAACTATGGCTACACCTTC. It encodes CASSLGTGGVANYGYTF.

The chain joins TRBV11-2 to TRBJ2-5; tentatively, D is TRBD2 (7 bases). Germline V gives CDR1 SGHAT, CDR2 FQNNGV. This CDR3 comprises 14 residues. The V and J ends lost 4 bases and 7 bases respectively, with 16 bases between them. CDR3 DNA: TGTGCCAGCAGCTCCAGGGCGGGGGCCCCGACCCAGTACTTC. It is translated as CASSSRAGAPTQYF. The entire variable domain, with the rest obtained from reference TRBV11-2 and TRBJ2-5, is as follows: EAGVAQSPRYKIIEKRQSVAFWCNPISGHATLYWYQQILGQGPKLLIQFQNNGVVDDSQLPKDRFSAERLKGVDSTLKIQPAKLEDSAVYLCASSSRAGAPTQYFGPGTRLLVL.

The chain recombines TRBV18 with TRBJ2-5, with 7 bases fitting TRBD1. CDR1 is KGHSH, CDR2 LQKENI, per germline. This CDR3 comprises 13 residues. V gave up 4 bases and J gave up 2 bases; unmatched junction bases: 1. CDR3 amino acids: CASSQQGQETQYF. Written as DNA, the CDR3 is TGTGCCAGCTCACAACAGGGGCAAGAGACCCAGTACTTC.

The chain has TRBV7-2 and TRBJ1-2, with D perhaps TRBD1 (5 bases). Per germline, CDR1 SGHTA and CDR2 FQGNSA. V was trimmed by 4 bases and J by 3 bases, leaving 12 bases between them. This CDR3 is built from 14 residues. DNA of the CDR3: TGTGCCAGCAGCTACGGACCACAGGACTATGGCTACACCTTC. This gives the protein CASSYGPQDYGYTF. The full variable domain, in which reference TRBV7-2 and TRBJ1-2 provide the parts outside the CDR3, is GAGVSQSPSNKVTEKGKDVELRCDPISGHTALYWYRQSLGQGLEFLIYFQGNSAPDKSGLPSDRFSAERTGGSVSTLTIQRTQQEDSAVYLCASSYGPQDYGYTFGSGTRLTVV.

The rearrangement uses TRBV5-6 and TRBJ2-5; D perhaps matches TRBD2 (5 bases). Per the germline V gene, CDR1 is SGHDT and CDR2 is YYEEEE. The CDR3 extends over 14 amino acids. V lost 4 bases, J lost 1 base, and 11 bases lay in between. The CDR3 is CASSKDWAQETQYF. The CDR3 DNA is TGTGCCAGCAGCAAGGACTGGGCCCAAGAGACCCAGTACTTC. Based on the CDR3 plus reference TRBV5-6 and TRBJ2-5, the full variable domain is DAGVTQSPTHLIKTRGQQVTLRCSPKSGHDTVSWYQQALGQGPQFIFQYYEEEERQRGNFPDRFSGHQFPNYSSELNVNALLLGDSALYLCASSKDWAQETQYFGPGTRLLVL.

The chain recombines TRBV5-1 with TRBJ1-2; a possible D gene is TRBD1 (6 bases). The CDR3 is 15 amino acids. From germline, CDR1 is SGHRS and CDR2 YFSETQ. V lost 4 bases and J 4 bases, leaving 17 bases between the germline ends. The CDR3 protein is CASSLERTALYGYTF. CDR3 in DNA: TGCGCCAGCAGCCTAGAGAGGACAGCTCTCTATGGCTACACCTTC.